This TCR beta chain was identified during a study of shared clonotypes between healthy human individuals. Findings of the study overall: Naive CD4 clonotypes were shared across several donors at around 5%. Unshared clonotypes carried lower generation probabilities than those common to all four donors.

Trimming at V came to 0 bases and at J to 2 bases, leaving 2 bases not matched to a gene. The CDR3 runs 15 residues. Germline lookup yields CDR1 SGHDN and CDR2 FVKESK. Donors included only healthy HIV-negative adults lacking recent acute infections or vaccinations. Using immunoSEQ multiplex PCR, the repertoire was profiled, and TCRdb retains in-frame clones only, with some absent. This table has 1.5 million to 1.9 million clones, around 98% appearing once. About this clone itself: The antigen is undetermined.

The V and J genes are TRBV14 and TRBJ2-7; 9 nucleotides line up with TRBD1. The clonotype originates from a man aged 25-45 years in good health. The specimen sequenced was naive CD4+ T cells sorted from blood. The subset: CD45RA+ positively selected. CDR3 region: CASSQEGQGPYEQYF. In nucleotides, the CDR3 is TGTGCCAGCAGCCAAGAGGGACAGGGTCCCTACGAGCAGTACTTC.